This entry concerns a single T cell receptor (beta chain). Antigen unknown. This may come from a read error, since a much larger clone is one base off. Individuals who donated were healthy Caucasians from Russia aged about 6 to 100. Researchers isolated at least 6 million PBMCs per sample. Next came a second PCR, run for about 6 to 12 cycles, which used a sample-barcoded 5' primer along with a J-beta primer mix. MiXCR, applied by TCRdb to the 5' RACE reads, yields one record per CDR3 protein. The table includes around 1,600,000 distinct CDR3 sequences, 42% detected once. The CDR3 has 13 residues. CDR1 and CDR2 (germline): SGDLS, YYNGEE. This entry is derived from a study of blood T cells in healthy people across ages. General study findings and limits: Those diversity estimates obtained from one million T cells were thought to be underestimates.

The material sequenced was blood. The gene calls are TRBV9 and TRBJ2-2, with D possibly TRBD2 on 6 matching bases. The source of this sequence is a woman aged 18-30 years in good health. The CDR3 sequence: CASSVDNTGGLFF. CDR3 coding DNA: TGTGCCAGCAGCGTCGACAACACCGGGGGGCTGTTTTTT.